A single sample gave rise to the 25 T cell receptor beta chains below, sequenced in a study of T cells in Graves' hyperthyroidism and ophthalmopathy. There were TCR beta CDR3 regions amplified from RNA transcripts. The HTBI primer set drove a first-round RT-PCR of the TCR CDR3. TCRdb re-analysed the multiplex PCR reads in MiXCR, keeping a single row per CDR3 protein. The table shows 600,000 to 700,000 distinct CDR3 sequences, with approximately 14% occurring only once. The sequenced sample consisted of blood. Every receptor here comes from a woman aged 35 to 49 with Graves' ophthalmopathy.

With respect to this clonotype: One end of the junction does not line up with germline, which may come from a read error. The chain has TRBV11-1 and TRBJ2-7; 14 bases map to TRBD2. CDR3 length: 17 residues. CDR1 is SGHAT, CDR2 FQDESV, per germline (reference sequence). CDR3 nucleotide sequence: TGTGCCAGGAGCTTAATGGGGACTAGCGGGAGCTCCTACGAGCAGTACTTC. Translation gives CARSLMGTSGSSYEQYF.

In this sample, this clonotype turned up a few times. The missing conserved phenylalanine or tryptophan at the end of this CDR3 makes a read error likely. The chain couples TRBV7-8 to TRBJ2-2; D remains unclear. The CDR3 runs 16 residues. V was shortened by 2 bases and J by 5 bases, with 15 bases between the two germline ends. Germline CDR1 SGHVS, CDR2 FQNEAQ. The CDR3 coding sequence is TGTGCCAGCAGCTTAATCCTGTGGTTAGGAACCGGGGAGCTGTTTTCT. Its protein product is CASSLILWLGTGELFS.

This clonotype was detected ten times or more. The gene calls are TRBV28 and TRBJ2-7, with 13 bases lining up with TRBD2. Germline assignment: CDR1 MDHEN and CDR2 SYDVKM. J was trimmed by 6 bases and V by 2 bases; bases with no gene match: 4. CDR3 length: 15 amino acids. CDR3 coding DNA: TGTGCCAGCAGTTTAGCCGGACTAGCGGGAGCCGAGCAGTACTTC. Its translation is CASSLAGLAGAEQYF.

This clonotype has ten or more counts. The CDR3 region is CASRMTGYTEAFF. CDR3 DNA: TGTGCCAGCAGGATGACAGGGTACACTGAAGCTTTCTTT. The chain uses TRBV6-5 and TRBJ1-1; 7 bases are a match to TRBD1. The CDR3 has 13 amino acids. Germline V gives CDR1 MNHEY, CDR2 SVGAGI. Trimming removed 6 bases from V and 3 bases from J; junction bases left unmatched: 4.

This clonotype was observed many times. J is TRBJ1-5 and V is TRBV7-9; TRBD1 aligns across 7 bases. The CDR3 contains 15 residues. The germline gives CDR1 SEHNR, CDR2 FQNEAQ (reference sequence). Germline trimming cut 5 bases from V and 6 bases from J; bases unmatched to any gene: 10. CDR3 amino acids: CASSRGQGGTQPQHF. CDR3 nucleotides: TGTGCCAGCAGCAGGGGGCAGGGCGGGACTCAGCCCCAGCATTTT.

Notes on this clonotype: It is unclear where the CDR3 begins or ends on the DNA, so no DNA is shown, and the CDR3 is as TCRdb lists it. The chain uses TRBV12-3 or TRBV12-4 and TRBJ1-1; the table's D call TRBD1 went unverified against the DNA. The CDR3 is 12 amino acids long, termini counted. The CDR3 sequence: CASSAVGGGTFF.

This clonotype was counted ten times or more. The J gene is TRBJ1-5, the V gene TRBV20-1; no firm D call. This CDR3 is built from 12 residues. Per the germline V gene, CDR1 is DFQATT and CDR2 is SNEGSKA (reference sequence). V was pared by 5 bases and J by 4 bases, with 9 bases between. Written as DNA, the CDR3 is TGCAGTGCTTTAGGTCCGAATCAGCCCCAGCATTTT. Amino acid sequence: CSALGPNQPQHF.

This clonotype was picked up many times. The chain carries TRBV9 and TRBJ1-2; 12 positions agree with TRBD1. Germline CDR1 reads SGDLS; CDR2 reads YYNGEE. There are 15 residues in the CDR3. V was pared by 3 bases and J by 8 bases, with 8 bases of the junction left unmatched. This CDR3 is CASSAGGQGAWGYTF. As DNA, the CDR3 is TGTGCCAGCAGCGCCGGGGGACAGGGGGCATGGGGCTACACCTTC.

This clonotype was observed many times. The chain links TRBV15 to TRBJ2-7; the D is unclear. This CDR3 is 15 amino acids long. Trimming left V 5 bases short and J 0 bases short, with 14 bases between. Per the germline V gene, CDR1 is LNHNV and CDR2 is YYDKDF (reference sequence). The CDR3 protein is CATSGLGGHSYEQYF. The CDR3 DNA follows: TGTGCCACCAGCGGCCTCGGCGGCCACTCCTACGAGCAGTACTTC.

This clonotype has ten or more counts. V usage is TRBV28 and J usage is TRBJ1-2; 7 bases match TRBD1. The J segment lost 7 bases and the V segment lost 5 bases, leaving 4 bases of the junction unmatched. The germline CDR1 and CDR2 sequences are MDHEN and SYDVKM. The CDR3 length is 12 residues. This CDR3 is CASSSRDSGYTF. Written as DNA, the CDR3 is TGTGCCAGCAGTAGCCGGGACAGTGGCTACACCTTC.

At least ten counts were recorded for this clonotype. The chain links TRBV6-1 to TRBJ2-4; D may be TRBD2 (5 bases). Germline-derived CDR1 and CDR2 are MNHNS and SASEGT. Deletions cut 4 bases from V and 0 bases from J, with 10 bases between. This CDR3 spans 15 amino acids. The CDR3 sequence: CASSGVGVAKNIQYF. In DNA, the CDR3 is TGTGCCAGCAGTGGAGTGGGAGTAGCCAAAAACATTCAGTACTTC.

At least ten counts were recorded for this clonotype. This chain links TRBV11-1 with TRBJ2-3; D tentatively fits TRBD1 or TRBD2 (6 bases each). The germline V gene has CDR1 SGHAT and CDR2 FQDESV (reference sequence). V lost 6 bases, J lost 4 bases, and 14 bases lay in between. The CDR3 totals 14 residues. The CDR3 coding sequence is TGTGCCAGCAGTCGAGGGGGAGGTGCAGATACGCAGTATTTT. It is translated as CASSRGGGADTQYF.

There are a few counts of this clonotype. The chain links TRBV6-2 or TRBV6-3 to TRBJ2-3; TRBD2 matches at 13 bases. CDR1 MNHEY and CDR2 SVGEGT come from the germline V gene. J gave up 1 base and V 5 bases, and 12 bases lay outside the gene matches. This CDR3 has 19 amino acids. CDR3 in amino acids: CASSPGLAGKGVGTDTQYF. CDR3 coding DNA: TGTGCCAGCAGTCCGGGACTAGCGGGAAAGGGAGTCGGCACAGATACGCAGTATTTT.

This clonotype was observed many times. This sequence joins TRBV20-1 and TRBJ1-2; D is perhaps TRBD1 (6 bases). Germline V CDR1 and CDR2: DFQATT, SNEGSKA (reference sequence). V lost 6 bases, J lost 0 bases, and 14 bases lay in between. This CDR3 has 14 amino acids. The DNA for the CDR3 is TGCAGTGCCGACCCGGACAGCGCTAACTATGGCTACACCTTC. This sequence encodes CSADPDSANYGYTF.

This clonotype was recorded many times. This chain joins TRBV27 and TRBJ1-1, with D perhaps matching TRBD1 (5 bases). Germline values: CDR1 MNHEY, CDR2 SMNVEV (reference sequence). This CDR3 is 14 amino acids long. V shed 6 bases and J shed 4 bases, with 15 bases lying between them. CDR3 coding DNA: TGTGCCAGCAGGGCGACCAGGGCGGGCACTGAAGCTTTCTTT. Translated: CASRATRAGTEAFF.

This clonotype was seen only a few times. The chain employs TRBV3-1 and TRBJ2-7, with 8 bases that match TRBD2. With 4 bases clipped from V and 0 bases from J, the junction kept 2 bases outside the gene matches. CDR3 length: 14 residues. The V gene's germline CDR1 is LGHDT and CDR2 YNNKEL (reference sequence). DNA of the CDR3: TGTGCCAGCAGCCTAGCGGGAATCTCCTACGAGCAGTACTTC. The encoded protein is CASSLAGISYEQYF.

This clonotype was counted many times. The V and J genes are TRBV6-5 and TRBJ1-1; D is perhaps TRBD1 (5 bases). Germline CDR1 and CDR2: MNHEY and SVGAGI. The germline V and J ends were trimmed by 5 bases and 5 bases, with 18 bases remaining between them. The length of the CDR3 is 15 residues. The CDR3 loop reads CASSQSSGTRTEAFF. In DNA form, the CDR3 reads TGTGCCAGCAGTCAGTCATCAGGGACGAGGACTGAAGCTTTCTTT.

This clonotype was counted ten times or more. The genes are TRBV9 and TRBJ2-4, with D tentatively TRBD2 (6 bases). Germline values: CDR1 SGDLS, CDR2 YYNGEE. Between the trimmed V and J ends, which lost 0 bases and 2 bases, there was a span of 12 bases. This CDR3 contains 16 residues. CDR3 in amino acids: CASSVGLASSKNIQYF. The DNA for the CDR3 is TGTGCCAGCAGCGTAGGGCTAGCGAGCTCCAAAAACATTCAGTACTTC.

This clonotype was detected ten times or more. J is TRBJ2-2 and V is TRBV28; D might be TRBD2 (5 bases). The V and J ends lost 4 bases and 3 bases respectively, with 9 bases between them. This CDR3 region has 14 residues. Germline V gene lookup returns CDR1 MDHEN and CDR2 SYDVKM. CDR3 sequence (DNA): TGTGCCAGCAGTTCGGGGTCAGACACCGGGGAGCTGTTTTTT. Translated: CASSSGSDTGELFF.

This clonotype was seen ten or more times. The CDR3 is CASPGRNTEAFF. CDR3 coding DNA: TGTGCCAGCCCCGGTAGGAACACTGAAGCTTTCTTT. The genes are TRBV6-5 and TRBJ1-1; D gene uncertain. V was cut by 8 bases and J by 1 base, with 8 bases left in between. The germline V gene has CDR1 MNHEY and CDR2 SVGAGI. The CDR3 loop spans 12 amino acids.

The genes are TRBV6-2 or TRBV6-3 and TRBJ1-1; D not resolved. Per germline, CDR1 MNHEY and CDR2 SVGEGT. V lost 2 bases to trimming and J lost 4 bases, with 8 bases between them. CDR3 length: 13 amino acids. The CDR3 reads CASSYRRFTEAFF. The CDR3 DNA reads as TGTGCCAGCAGTTACCGGCGCTTCACTGAAGCTTTCTTT.

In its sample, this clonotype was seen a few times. The DNA of the CDR3 is TGCGCCAGCAGCTCGGACAGGAGAGGAGCCGGGGAGCTGTTTTTT. The encoded protein is CASSSDRRGAGELFF. The gene calls are TRBV4-1 and TRBJ2-2; 7 bases fit TRBD1. CDR3 size: 15 residues. The ends lost 5 bases at V and 6 bases at J; junction bases unmatched: 9. Germline lookup yields CDR1 MGHRA and CDR2 YSYEKL.

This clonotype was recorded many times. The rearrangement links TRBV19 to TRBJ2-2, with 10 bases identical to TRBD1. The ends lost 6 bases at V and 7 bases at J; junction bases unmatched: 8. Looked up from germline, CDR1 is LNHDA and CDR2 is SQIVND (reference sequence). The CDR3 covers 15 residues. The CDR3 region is CASRTRDRGGGELFF. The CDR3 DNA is TGTGCCAGTAGGACCCGGGACAGGGGTGGCGGGGAGCTGTTTTTT.

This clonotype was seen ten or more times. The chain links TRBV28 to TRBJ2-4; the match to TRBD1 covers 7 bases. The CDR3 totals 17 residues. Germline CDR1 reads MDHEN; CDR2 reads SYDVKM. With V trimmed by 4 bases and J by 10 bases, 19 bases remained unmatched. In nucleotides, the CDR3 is TGTGCCAGCAGTTCAATAGCCGAGGGGGCAGAGGTAGTTATTCAGTACTTC. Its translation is CASSSIAEGAEVVIQYF.

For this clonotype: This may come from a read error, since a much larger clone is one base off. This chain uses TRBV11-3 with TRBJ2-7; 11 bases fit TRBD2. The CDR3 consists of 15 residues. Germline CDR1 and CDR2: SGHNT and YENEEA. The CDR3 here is CASSRSSGRYYGQYF. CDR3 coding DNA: TGTGCCAGCAGCCGATCTAGCGGGAGGTACTACGGGCAGTACTTC. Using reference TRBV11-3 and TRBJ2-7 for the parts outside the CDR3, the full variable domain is EAGVVQSPRYKIIEKKQPVAFWCNPISGHNTLYWYLQNLGQGPELLIRYENEEAVDDSQLPKDRFSAERLKGVDSTLKIQPAELGDSAVYLCASSRSSGRYYGQYFGPGTRLTVT.